A selection of T cell receptor beta chains follows, all from one sample in a study of blood T cell repertoires in COVID-19. Profiling relied on immunoSEQ multiplex PCR, and the TCRdb table lists in-frame clones only, not all of them. The table lists 200,000 to 250,000 clones, roughly four fifths of them singletons. The sample was peripheral blood. Every receptor here comes from an elderly woman with COVID-19, enrolled during active disease. Both conserved end residues are part of each CDR3. Each record gives: V gene, clone size, J gene, D gene, CDR3 protein, CDR3 DNA. A D gene is named only where the DNA matches it firmly. Size is omitted from some rows. Given values are once, few, many or a class for expanded clones.

v_call: TRBV28; clone_size: .; j_call: TRBJ1-4; d_call: .; cdr3_aa: CASSSDIATNEKLFF; cdr3_nt: TGTGCCAGCAGTTCCGACATCGCAACTAATGAAAAACTGTTTTTT
v_call: TRBV7-2; clone_size: .; j_call: TRBJ1-2; d_call: .; cdr3_aa: CASSSPGQLANYGYTF; cdr3_nt: TGTGCCAGCAGCTCCCCTGGACAGCTAGCTAACTATGGCTACACCTTC
v_call: TRBV19; clone_size: .; j_call: TRBJ1-1; d_call: .; cdr3_aa: CASSPTREPMNTEAFF; cdr3_nt: TGTGCCAGTAGTCCCACCCGGGAGCCCATGAACACTGAAGCTTTCTTT
v_call: TRBV18; clone_size: .; j_call: TRBJ1-1; d_call: TRBD1; cdr3_aa: CASFLQGGRSGTEAFF; cdr3_nt: TGTGCCAGCTTTCTACAGGGGGGACGAAGTGGCACTGAAGCTTTCTTT
v_call: TRBV7-2; clone_size: .; j_call: TRBJ2-3; d_call: TRBD2; cdr3_aa: CASSPRTSGRDTQYF; cdr3_nt: TGTGCCAGCAGCCCCCGGACTAGCGGGAGAGATACGCAGTATTTT
v_call: TRBV5-1; clone_size: .; j_call: TRBJ1-1; d_call: .; cdr3_aa: CASSPYGGNVEAFF; cdr3_nt: TGCGCCAGCAGCCCCTACGGAGGGAACGTTGAAGCTTTCTTT
v_call: TRBV5-1; clone_size: .; j_call: TRBJ1-5; d_call: .; cdr3_aa: CASSLEGGNQPQHF; cdr3_nt: TGCGCCAGCAGCTTAGAAGGGGGCAATCAGCCCCAGCATTTT
v_call: TRBV6-5; clone_size: few; j_call: TRBJ1-1; d_call: .; cdr3_aa: CASNPVKNTEAFF; cdr3_nt: TGTGCCAGCAATCCGGTAAAAAACACTGAAGCTTTCTTT
v_call: TRBV30; clone_size: .; j_call: TRBJ2-5; d_call: TRBD1; cdr3_aa: CAWTRQGALVGETQYF; cdr3_nt: TGTGCCTGGACAAGGCAGGGGGCATTAGTTGGGGAGACCCAGTACTTC
v_call: TRBV21-1; clone_size: .; j_call: TRBJ2-5; d_call: .; cdr3_aa: CASSRTGGDQETQYF; cdr3_nt: TGTGCCTCTTCTCGTACAGGGGGGGACCAAGAGACCCAGTACTTC
v_call: TRBV28; clone_size: .; j_call: TRBJ1-3; d_call: TRBD1; cdr3_aa: CASSPGQGGNTIYF; cdr3_nt: TGTGCCAGCAGTCCAGGACAGGGGGGAAACACCATATATTTT
v_call: TRBV7-2; clone_size: .; j_call: TRBJ1-5; d_call: TRBD1; cdr3_aa: CASSFRDRTNQPQHF; cdr3_nt: TGTGCCAGCAGCTTCCGGGACAGGACCAATCAGCCCCAGCATTTT
v_call: TRBV5-1; clone_size: .; j_call: TRBJ1-4; d_call: .; cdr3_aa: CASSPTGIYEKLFF; cdr3_nt: TGCGCCAGCAGCCCCACAGGGATTTATGAAAAACTGTTTTTT
v_call: TRBV5-8; clone_size: once; j_call: TRBJ2-5; d_call: TRBD2; cdr3_aa: CASSGPGTNQETQYF; cdr3_nt: TGTGCCAGCAGCGGACCTGGGACTAACCAAGAGACCCAGTACTTC